The sequence of this T cell receptor (beta chain) was determined in a study of identifying expanded T cells in peripheral blood. Trimming pared 4 bases from V and 6 bases from J, leaving 8 bases between. The CDR3 contains 12 residues. Germline V gene sequence: CDR1 SGHDT, CDR2 YYEEEE. Healthy donors had no documented immune events, such as infections, while sampled. TCRdb's copy holds only in-frame clones and misses some; the assay was immunoSEQ multiplex PCR. The sample records 130,000 or so clones, 84% being singletons. The sequenced material came from blood. The chain carries TRBV5-6 and TRBJ1-5; D unclear. The receptor was isolated from a person between 18 and 69 years old in good health. The CDR3 spells CASSPLGQPQHF. The CDR3 bases are TGTGCCAGCAGCCCCTTGGGTCAGCCCCAGCATTTT.